These 20 T cell receptor beta chains were sequenced from one sample in a study of CD8 T cells in ankylosing spondylitis. One entry per CDR3 protein results from TCRdb running MiXCR on the 5' RACE reads. The table includes fewer than 250,000 distinct CDR3 sequences, roughly 10% detected once. The specimen was blood, either unsorted or a sorted T cell fraction (not recorded which). The source of these receptors is a male donor with ankylosing spondylitis or in good health (not recorded which).

This clonotype came up many times. The genes are TRBV7-9 and TRBJ2-1; 7 bases fit TRBD2. This CDR3 has 16 residues. In germline, CDR1 is SEHNR, CDR2 FQNEAQ (reference sequence). J lost 2 bases, V lost 2 bases, and 6 bases had no gene match. Here the CDR3 DNA reads TGTGCCAGCAGCTTAAGAAGGGCGGGAGCCTACAATGAGCAGTTCTTC. This translates into CASSLRRAGAYNEQFF.

Ten or more counts support this clonotype. The rearrangement joins TRBV5-1 to TRBJ2-5, with 8 bases that match TRBD2. The CDR3 covers 15 residues. V lost 0 bases, J lost 5 bases, and 6 bases stayed unmatched. The V gene's germline CDR1 is SGHRS and CDR2 YFSETQ. DNA for the CDR3: TGCGCCAGCAGCTTGGATGGCGGGGGGCCTGAGACCCAGTACTTC. Translated, it gives CASSLDGGGPETQYF.

This chain uses TRBV4-1 with TRBJ2-7, with 8 nucleotides matching TRBD1. Germline V lookup: CDR1 MGHRA, CDR2 YSYEKL. This CDR3 comprises 17 residues. The junction had 10 bases not matched to a gene; V was cut back by 2 bases and J by 1 base. This chain's CDR3 is CASSQQLQDRDSYEQYF. The CDR3 bases are TGCGCCAGCAGCCAACAACTCCAGGACAGGGATTCCTACGAGCAGTACTTC.

This clonotype has at least ten counts. The chain employs TRBV11-2 and TRBJ2-7, with 8 bases lining up with TRBD1. V gave up 5 bases and J gave up 3 bases; unmatched junction bases: 3. Germline V gene sequence: CDR1 SGHAT, CDR2 FQNNGV. This CDR3 has 13 residues. CDR3 DNA sequence: TGTGCCAGCAGCGTGGACAGGGTCTACGAGCAGTACTTC. It translates to CASSVDRVYEQYF.

This clonotype occurred a few times. The chain has TRBV12-2 and TRBJ2-3; the listed D gene, TRBD1, was not tested against the DNA. TRBV12-2 is shown as a pseudogene. This CDR3 has 17 residues. CDR3 protein: CASRSGICRASTDTQYF. As DNA, the CDR3 is TGTGCAAGTCGCTCCGGGATCTGTCGCGCTAGCACAGATACGCAGTATTTT.

This clonotype was seen at least ten times. The CDR3 loop reads CASSPRTGGDQPQHF. The CDR3 DNA reads as TGCGCCAGCAGCCCGCGGACAGGGGGGGATCAGCCCCAGCATTTT. This chain links TRBV5-1 with TRBJ1-5; 10 positions agree with TRBD1. V shed 4 bases and J 5 bases; nucleotides not matched to a gene: 6. This CDR3 comprises 15 residues. CDR1 and CDR2 (germline): SGHRS, YFSETQ.

This clonotype was detected only a few times. J is TRBJ1-1 and V is TRBV12-3 or TRBV12-4, with no clear D. Trimming took off 3 bases at V and 0 bases at J, with 8 bases between the two ends. The CDR3 is made up of 14 amino acids. CDR3 in amino acids: CASSFDRVNTEAFF. In DNA, the CDR3 is TGTGCCAGCAGTTTCGATAGGGTGAACACTGAAGCTTTCTTT.

At least ten counts were recorded for this clonotype. The chain uses TRBV29-1 and TRBJ1-1; D uncertain. V was trimmed by 7 bases and J by 1 base, leaving 10 bases between them. CDR3 length: 12 amino acids. CDR1 and CDR2 (germline): SQVTM, ANQGSEA. The CDR3 nucleotides read TGCAGCGGAGGAGCGGCGAACACTGAAGCTTTCTTT. Amino acids: CSGGAANTEAFF.

This clonotype was observed at least ten times. The chain employs TRBV11-1 and TRBJ2-1, with 14 bases matching TRBD2. Germline V gene sequence: CDR1 SGHAT, CDR2 FQDESV (reference sequence). The V and J ends lost 5 bases and 7 bases, in that order; junction bases with no gene match: 16. The CDR3 loop spans 19 amino acids. CDR3 loop: CASSLFPGTSGRGGNEQFF. The CDR3, as DNA: TGTGCCAGCAGCCTCTTTCCCGGGACTAGCGGGAGAGGAGGGAATGAGCAGTTCTTC. The whole variable domain, remainder taken from reference TRBV11-1 and TRBJ2-1, is EAEVAQSPRYKITEKSQAVAFWCDPISGHATLYWYRQILGQGPELLVQFQDESVVDDSQLPKDRFSAERLKGVDSTLKIQPAELGDSAMYLCASSLFPGTSGRGGNEQFFGPGTRLTVL.

This clonotype appeared many times. CDR3 nucleotide sequence: TGCGCCAGCAGCTACAAGGGTTCTGGGGGCACAGATACGCAGTATTTT. Its translation: CASSYKGSGGTDTQYF. The V call is TRBV5-1, the J call TRBJ2-3; D is undetermined. V lost 3 bases to trimming and J lost 1 base, with 15 bases between them. This CDR3 has 16 amino acids. The V gene's germline CDR1 is SGHRS and CDR2 YFSETQ.

This clonotype was observed at least ten times. The chain combines TRBV5-4 with TRBJ1-6; D might be TRBD1 (5 bases). Germline values: CDR1 SGHNT, CDR2 YYREEE (reference sequence). The CDR3 has 15 residues. Between the trimmed V and J ends, which lost 2 bases and 10 bases, there was a span of 16 bases. The CDR3 is CASSLYRLGASPLHF. The CDR3 DNA reads TGTGCCAGCAGCTTATACAGGCTAGGGGCCTCACCCCTCCACTTT.

This clonotype was recorded at least ten times. The gene calls are TRBV10-3 and TRBJ2-7; the D is unclear. The CDR3 runs to 13 residues. Germline CDR1 is ENHRY and CDR2 is SYGVKD. Between the trimmed V and J ends, which lost 7 bases and 1 base, there was a span of 11 bases. The CDR3 DNA sequence: TGTGCCATCAAAGAGGCGGTTTCCTACGAGCAGTACTTC. As protein: CAIKEAVSYEQYF.

This clonotype was seen just once. This chain uses TRBV3-1 with TRBJ1-5, with D perhaps matching TRBD1 (5 bases). CDR3 size: 16 residues. Germline V CDR1 and CDR2: LGHDT, YNNKEL (reference sequence). The V and J ends lost 3 bases and 4 bases respectively, with 16 bases between them. The CDR3 coding sequence is TGTGCCAGCAGCCAGAGCGTGGGGGGTAGGAATCAGCCCCAGCATTTT. Its protein is CASSQSVGGRNQPQHF.

The chain links TRBV30 to TRBJ1-2; D ambiguous. The germline V and J ends were trimmed by 0 bases and 12 bases, with 14 bases remaining between them. CDR1 is GTSNPN and CDR2 is SVGIG in the germline V gene (reference sequence). CDR3 length equals 12 residues. CDR3 loop: CAWSVLSRFHTF. CDR3 DNA: TGTGCCTGGAGTGTACTTTCTCGGTTTCACACCTTC.

V and J are TRBV11-3 and TRBJ2-1; 13 bases line up with TRBD2. The CDR3 loop spans 17 amino acids. Germline V gene lookup returns CDR1 SGHNT and CDR2 YENEEA. V gave up 5 bases and J gave up 8 bases; unmatched junction bases: 12. CDR3 sequence (DNA): TGTGCCAGCAGCCTCGGGACTAGCGGGGCCGCGCGAGATGAGCAGTTCTTC. It yields the protein CASSLGTSGAARDEQFF. Full variable domain (missing parts from reference TRBV11-3 and TRBJ2-1): EAGVVQSPRYKIIEKKQPVAFWCNPISGHNTLYWYLQNLGQGPELLIRYENEEAVDDSQLPKDRFSAERLKGVDSTLKIQPAELGDSAVYLCASSLGTSGAARDEQFFGPGTRLTVL.

This clonotype was detected only a few times. The CDR3 spells CSVEVRGGRYTEAFF. In nucleotides, the CDR3 is TGCAGCGTTGAAGTGCGGGGTGGACGGTACACTGAAGCTTTCTTT. The gene calls are TRBV29-1 and TRBJ1-1; D not certain. The germline CDR1 and CDR2 sequences are SQVTM and ANQGSEA. Trimming shortened V by 1 base and J by 3 bases, and 15 bases separated the two germline ends. The CDR3 has 15 residues.

In its sample, this clonotype was seen many times. The gene calls are TRBV12-3 or TRBV12-4 and TRBJ2-1, with TRBD2 matching over 10 bases. Germline trimming cut 3 bases from V and 7 bases from J; bases unmatched to any gene: 6. This CDR3 region has 15 residues. Here the CDR3 DNA reads TGTGCCAGCAGTTTGGTTAGCGGGGGGCGAAATGAGCAGTTCTTC. Translated: CASSLVSGGRNEQFF.

This clonotype was seen more than once but under ten times. V is TRBV19 and J is TRBJ2-3; D is uncertain. The CDR3 has 12 amino acids. Germline V gene sequence: CDR1 LNHDA, CDR2 SQIVND (reference sequence). V lost 7 bases and J 6 bases, leaving 11 bases between the germline ends. In DNA form, the CDR3 reads TGTGCCAGTACTCATCGGGTGGATACGCAGTATTTT. Protein sequence: CASTHRVDTQYF.

This clonotype was counted between two and nine times. The V gene is TRBV5-1, the J gene TRBJ2-3, with 7 positions matching TRBD2. V shed 0 bases, J shed 2 bases, and the junction held 6 bases outside the gene matches. Looked up from germline, CDR1 is SGHRS and CDR2 is YFSETQ. The CDR3 runs 16 residues. The CDR3 loop reads CASSLGSGRNTDTQYF. The CDR3 region has the DNA TGCGCCAGCAGCTTGGGTAGCGGGCGCAACACAGATACGCAGTATTTT.

This clonotype occurred many times. V and J are TRBV6-2 or TRBV6-3 and TRBJ2-7; D unclear. The germline V gene has CDR1 MNHEY and CDR2 SVGEGT. CDR3 length: 12 amino acids. Trimming shortened V by 0 bases and J by 2 bases, and 2 bases separated the two germline ends. This CDR3 reads CASSYSTYEQYF. The CDR3 DNA is TGTGCCAGCAGTTACTCTACCTACGAGCAGTACTTC.